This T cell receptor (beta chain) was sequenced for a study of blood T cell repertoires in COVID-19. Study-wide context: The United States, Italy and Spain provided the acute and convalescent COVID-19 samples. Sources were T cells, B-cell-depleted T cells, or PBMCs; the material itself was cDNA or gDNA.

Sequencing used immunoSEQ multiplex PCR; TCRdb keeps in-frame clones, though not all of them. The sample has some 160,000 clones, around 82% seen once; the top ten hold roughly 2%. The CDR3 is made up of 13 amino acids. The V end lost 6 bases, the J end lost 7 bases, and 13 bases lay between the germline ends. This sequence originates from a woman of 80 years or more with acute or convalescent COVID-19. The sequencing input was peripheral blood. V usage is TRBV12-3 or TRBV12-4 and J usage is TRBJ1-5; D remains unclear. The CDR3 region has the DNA TGTGCCAGCAGCGCGTCCGCTACCCAGCCCCAGCATTTT. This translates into CASSASATQPQHF.